A selection of T cell receptor beta chains follows, all from one sample in a study of radiotherapy plus CTLA-4 blockade in lung cancer. Using immunoSEQ multiplex PCR, the repertoire was profiled, and TCRdb retains in-frame clones only, with some absent. The sample consists of 90,000 to 150,000 clones, about 83% of them appearing once. This specimen was peripheral blood, taken from a patient treated with radiotherapy plus ipilimumab. These receptors were obtained from a human donor with non-small cell lung cancer who had a partial response to radiotherapy plus ipilimumab. CDR3s include the opening cysteine and the closing phenylalanine or tryptophan. D genes are given only for firm matches. Size values are once, few and many counts, or a class for expanded clones, and some rows have none.

V gene: TRBV30; clone size: NA; J gene: TRBJ1-1; D gene: NA; CDR3 DNA: TGTGCCTGGACCGCCCGCCTAGACACTGAAGCTTTCTTT; CDR3 protein: CAWTARLDTEAFF
V gene: TRBV6-1; clone size: once; J gene: TRBJ1-5; D gene: NA; CDR3 DNA: TGTGTCAGCAGTATCACATACGGGGGCAATCAGCCCCAGCATTTT; CDR3 protein: CVSSITYGGNQPQHF
V gene: TRBV12-2; clone size: few; J gene: TRBJ2-5; D gene: NA; CDR3 DNA: TGTGCAAGTCGCTTATTTGCACAGTCCAAAGAGACCCAGTACTTC; CDR3 protein: CASRLFAQSKETQYF
V gene: TRBV19; clone size: NA; J gene: TRBJ2-3; D gene: NA; CDR3 DNA: TGTGCCAGTAGTAAGAGGGCTGCTAGCACAGATACGCAGTATTTT; CDR3 protein: CASSKRAASTDTQYF
V gene: TRBV19; clone size: NA; J gene: TRBJ2-3; D gene: NA; CDR3 DNA: TGTGCCAGTAGTATAGTCGGGAGCCACACAGATACGCAGTATTTT; CDR3 protein: CASSIVGSHTDTQYF
V gene: TRBV6-1; clone size: NA; J gene: TRBJ2-1; D gene: NA; CDR3 DNA: TGTGCCAGCAGTAGGACATTTGAATCCTACAATGAGCAGTTCTTC; CDR3 protein: CASSRTFESYNEQFF
V gene: TRBV30; clone size: NA; J gene: TRBJ2-1; D gene: TRBD2; CDR3 DNA: TGTGCCTGGAGTGTTACCCGGACTAGCGGGGCCAACAATGAGCAGTTCTTC; CDR3 protein: CAWSVTRTSGANNEQFF
V gene: TRBV28; clone size: NA; J gene: TRBJ2-1; D gene: TRBD1; CDR3 DNA: TGTGCCAGCAGTTTTACAGGGGTCAATGAGCAGTTCTTC; CDR3 protein: CASSFTGVNEQFF
V gene: TRBV28; clone size: NA; J gene: TRBJ2-1; D gene: NA; CDR3 DNA: TGTGCCAGCTGCGCTGTGTACAATGAGCAGTTCTTC; CDR3 protein: CASCAVYNEQFF
V gene: TRBV19; clone size: NA; J gene: TRBJ2-2; D gene: NA; CDR3 DNA: TGTGCCAGTAGTATAGGCGACACCGGGGAGCTGTTTTTT; CDR3 protein: CASSIGDTGELFF
V gene: TRBV28; clone size: NA; J gene: TRBJ1-2; D gene: NA; CDR3 DNA: TGTGCCAGCAGTTTTCTTGACACCCACTATGGCTACACCTTC; CDR3 protein: CASSFLDTHYGYTF
V gene: TRBV20-1; clone size: NA; J gene: TRBJ1-2; D gene: TRBD1; CDR3 DNA: TGCAGTGCTAGAACAGGGGGTGGCTACACCTTC; CDR3 protein: CSARTGGGYTF
V gene: TRBV7-2; clone size: NA; J gene: TRBJ2-3; D gene: NA; CDR3 DNA: TGTGCCAGCAGCTTGACTTTTGGGACAGATACGCAGTATTTT; CDR3 protein: CASSLTFGTDTQYF
V gene: TRBV19; clone size: NA; J gene: TRBJ1-2; D gene: TRBD1; CDR3 DNA: TGTGCCAGTAGTACGGGAATGGGACAGGGTGAGCCTTTCTTC; CDR3 protein: CASSTGMGQGEPFF
V gene: TRBV10-2; clone size: NA; J gene: TRBJ2-7; D gene: TRBD2; CDR3 DNA: TGCGCCAGCAGTGTTACTAGCGCGGAGTACGAGCAGTACTTC; CDR3 protein: CASSVTSAEYEQYF
V gene: TRBV4-1; clone size: NA; J gene: TRBJ2-3; D gene: TRBD2; CDR3 DNA: TGCGCCAGCAGCCACGCCGGGACTAGCGGGGTCACAGATACGCAGTATTTT; CDR3 protein: CASSHAGTSGVTDTQYF
V gene: TRBV6-5; clone size: NA; J gene: TRBJ1-5; D gene: TRBD1; CDR3 DNA: TGTGCCAGCAGTTACGGGACAGGGGGTCAGCCCCAGCATTTT; CDR3 protein: CASSYGTGGQPQHF
V gene: TRBV7-3; clone size: NA; J gene: TRBJ2-3; D gene: NA; CDR3 DNA: TGTGCCAGCAGCTTAACCCCAGTCCGCCAAGATACGCAGTATTTT; CDR3 protein: CASSLTPVRQDTQYF
V gene: TRBV18; clone size: NA; J gene: TRBJ1-5; D gene: TRBD1; CDR3 DNA: TGTGCCAGCTCACCAACCCGGGACAGGGACCTCAATCAGCCCCAGCATTTT; CDR3 protein: CASSPTRDRDLNQPQHF
V gene: TRBV29-1; clone size: once; J gene: TRBJ2-7; D gene: NA; CDR3 DNA: TGCAGCGTCTCACGCGCCCAGACAGGTCGCGACGAGCAGTACTTC; CDR3 protein: CSVSRAQTGRDEQYF
V gene: TRBV5-1; clone size: once; J gene: TRBJ2-1; D gene: TRBD2; CDR3 DNA: TGCGCCAGCAGCCTTGTTGGACTAGCGGGGAACAATGAGCAGTTCTTC; CDR3 protein: CASSLVGLAGNNEQFF
V gene: TRBV15; clone size: once; J gene: TRBJ1-1; D gene: NA; CDR3 DNA: TGTGCCACCAGCAGGGCCTTGAGTCAGGGTAAGTCCGGGAGTTCTGAAGCTTTCTTT; CDR3 protein: CATSRALSQGKSGSSEAFF
V gene: TRBV4-1; clone size: few; J gene: TRBJ1-2; D gene: NA; CDR3 DNA: TGCGCCAGCAGCCAAGACCCGAACTTTCTGAACTATGGCTACACCTTC; CDR3 protein: CASSQDPNFLNYGYTF
V gene: TRBV6-1; clone size: NA; J gene: TRBJ2-7; D gene: TRBD1; CDR3 DNA: TGTGCCAGCTGGGGACAGGGGGCCTACGAGCAGTACTTC; CDR3 protein: CASWGQGAYEQYF
V gene: TRBV29-1; clone size: NA; J gene: TRBJ2-3; D gene: TRBD2; CDR3 DNA: TGCAGCGTTTCAAGCGGGAGTGCAGATACGCAGTATTTT; CDR3 protein: CSVSSGSADTQYF
V gene: TRBV6-1; clone size: NA; J gene: TRBJ2-4; D gene: TRBD2; CDR3 DNA: TGTGCCAGCAGTGAAGAGGATAGCGGGAACATTCAGTACTTC; CDR3 protein: CASSEEDSGNIQYF
V gene: TRBV28; clone size: NA; J gene: TRBJ1-2; D gene: NA; CDR3 DNA: TGTGCCAGCAGTTTAGGGCACGCGGGCTACACCTTC; CDR3 protein: CASSLGHAGYTF
V gene: TRBV6-5; clone size: few; J gene: TRBJ2-2; D gene: NA; CDR3 DNA: TGTGCCAGCAGTGGGGGACTTCCCGGGGAGCTGTTTTTT; CDR3 protein: CASSGGLPGELFF
V gene: TRBV6-1; clone size: NA; J gene: TRBJ1-4; D gene: NA; CDR3 DNA: TGTGCCAGCAGTGAACCGGGACACTCCGGTGGTGAAAAACTGTTTTTT; CDR3 protein: CASSEPGHSGGEKLFF
V gene: TRBV10-1; clone size: few; J gene: TRBJ2-6; D gene: NA; CDR3 DNA: TGCGCCAGCAGTGAGTCGACAGCTTCTGGGGCCAACGTCCTGACTTTC; CDR3 protein: CASSESTASGANVLTF
V gene: TRBV4-3; clone size: NA; J gene: TRBJ1-4; D gene: NA; CDR3 DNA: TGCGCCAGCAGCCAAGAAACGAGGCGTAATGAAAAACTGTTTTTT; CDR3 protein: CASSQETRRNEKLFF
V gene: TRBV5-6; clone size: NA; J gene: TRBJ2-1; D gene: TRBD1; CDR3 DNA: TGTGCCAGCAGCTTGATGGGACAGGGCTACAATGAGCAGTTCTTC; CDR3 protein: CASSLMGQGYNEQFF
V gene: TRBV19; clone size: NA; J gene: TRBJ1-5; D gene: NA; CDR3 DNA: TGTGCCAGTAACGGTCAGCCCCAGCATTTT; CDR3 protein: CASNGQPQHF
V gene: TRBV7-2; clone size: NA; J gene: TRBJ1-1; D gene: TRBD1; CDR3 DNA: TGTGCCAGCAGCTTAGGAGGCCCCGGGACAGGTGCGTTAGCTTTCTTT; CDR3 protein: CASSLGGPGTGALAFF
V gene: TRBV5-1; clone size: NA; J gene: TRBJ2-3; D gene: TRBD2; CDR3 DNA: TGCGCCAGCAGCTTGGGACTAGCGGGGGCTAGCACAGATACGCAGTATTTT; CDR3 protein: CASSLGLAGASTDTQYF
V gene: TRBV28; clone size: NA; J gene: TRBJ2-7; D gene: TRBD2; CDR3 DNA: TGTGCCAGCAGTTTAGAGCGGGAGAGCTCCTACGAGCAGTACTTC; CDR3 protein: CASSLERESSYEQYF
V gene: TRBV28; clone size: NA; J gene: TRBJ1-1; D gene: NA; CDR3 DNA: TGTGCCAGCAGTTTACGACAGATTACCACTGAAGCTTTCTTT; CDR3 protein: CASSLRQITTEAFF
V gene: TRBV19; clone size: NA; J gene: TRBJ2-3; D gene: NA; CDR3 DNA: TGTGCCAGTAGTCCCGCGGGCCTAAGCACAGATACGCAGTATTTT; CDR3 protein: CASSPAGLSTDTQYF
V gene: TRBV5-6; clone size: once; J gene: TRBJ2-1; D gene: NA; CDR3 DNA: TGTGCCAGCAGCTTGGCTGGGGCGAGCTCCTACAATGAGCAGTTCTTC; CDR3 protein: CASSLAGASSYNEQFF
V gene: TRBV28; clone size: NA; J gene: TRBJ2-7; D gene: NA; CDR3 DNA: TGTGCCAGCAGTTTAAAAAGGAGCGGGACAAGTAGACCCGAGCAGTACTTC; CDR3 protein: CASSLKRSGTSRPEQYF
V gene: TRBV6-5; clone size: NA; J gene: TRBJ2-5; D gene: NA; CDR3 DNA: TGTGCCAGCAGTTACCGCTTTGGAGGGAGAGGGGAGACCCAGTACTTC; CDR3 protein: CASSYRFGGRGETQYF
V gene: TRBV11-2; clone size: NA; J gene: TRBJ1-2; D gene: NA; CDR3 DNA: TGTGCCAGCAGACCCTACTCCGGAGGTCCGGGCAGGGGCGGTGGCTACACCTTC; CDR3 protein: CASRPYSGGPGRGGGYTF
V gene: TRBV29-1; clone size: NA; J gene: TRBJ1-1; D gene: NA; CDR3 DNA: TGCAGCGTTGGTGGACATCTGAACACTGAAGCTTTCTTT; CDR3 protein: CSVGGHLNTEAFF
V gene: TRBV11-2; clone size: NA; J gene: TRBJ2-5; D gene: NA; CDR3 DNA: TGTGCCAGCAGCTTATACCAGCAAGAGACCCAGTACTTC; CDR3 protein: CASSLYQQETQYF
V gene: TRBV5-1; clone size: NA; J gene: TRBJ2-5; D gene: TRBD2; CDR3 DNA: TGCGCCAGCAGCTCGGGACTAGACGAAGAGACCCAGTACTTC; CDR3 protein: CASSSGLDEETQYF
V gene: TRBV6-1; clone size: NA; J gene: TRBJ1-1; D gene: TRBD1; CDR3 DNA: TGTGCCAGCAGCGGACAGGGGACCCCCAACACTGAAGCTTTCTTT; CDR3 protein: CASSGQGTPNTEAFF
V gene: TRBV29-1; clone size: NA; J gene: TRBJ1-2; D gene: NA; CDR3 DNA: TGCAGCACCGGTCCCGCATCGGGGGGCTACACCTTC; CDR3 protein: CSTGPASGGYTF